Listed here are 5 T cell receptor beta chains from one sample, sequenced in a study of cytomegalovirus exposure and HLA in healthy donors. Researchers ran the PCR with 60 Vbeta and 13 Jbeta primers. Sequencing used immunoSEQ multiplex PCR; TCRdb keeps in-frame clones, though not all of them. The top ten hold about 2% of the sample, which has some 100,000 clones, 60% to 80% seen once. Material for sequencing was PBMCs. The receptors were sampled from a human donor in good health.

This clone came up a few times. CDR3 DNA: TGTGCCAGCAGTTTTCTTGACATTCCCTACGAGCAGTACTTC. Protein product: CASSFLDIPYEQYF. The chain recombines TRBV5-4 with TRBJ2-5; D remains unclear. The closer fit of TRBJ2-7 to the DNA end suggests the J call may be wrong. The CDR3 runs to 14 residues. Germline lookup yields CDR1 SGHNT and CDR2 YYREEE (reference sequence).

This clone was recorded a few times. The rearrangement links TRBV6-1 to TRBJ1-2; 10 bases agree with TRBD1. Germline CDR1 and CDR2: MNHNS and SASEGT. The CDR3 has 14 residues. V lost 6 bases and J lost 8; bases outside the gene matches: 9. This CDR3 reads CASSWDRGSEGYTF. The CDR3 bases are TGTGCCAGCAGCTGGGACAGGGGTTCGGAAGGCTACACCTTC.

The sample holds a few counts of this clone. The chain carries TRBV5-8 and TRBJ2-6; 7 nucleotides agree with TRBD1. This CDR3 comprises 17 residues. Trimming removed 4 bases from V and 0 bases from J; junction bases left unmatched: 7. Germline CDR1 SGHTS, CDR2 YDEGEE. Here the CDR3 DNA reads TGTGCCAGCAGCCCCTGGACAGGAAACTCTGGGGCCAACGTCCTGACTTTC. This codes for CASSPWTGNSGANVLTF.

The chain recombines TRBV14 with TRBJ2-7, with 7 bases that match TRBD1. The germline V gene encodes CDR1 SGHDN and CDR2 FVKESK. The CDR3 spans 13 residues. With V trimmed by 5 bases and J by 6 bases, 7 bases remained unmatched. The CDR3 reads CASSVERQGEQYF. The CDR3 DNA sequence: TGTGCCAGCAGCGTCGAAAGACAGGGCGAGCAGTACTTC.

The gene calls are TRBV10-3 and TRBJ2-7, with 9 nucleotides matching TRBD2. With V trimmed by 5 bases and J by 2 bases, 4 bases remained unmatched. The length of the CDR3 is 14 residues. The germline gives CDR1 ENHRY, CDR2 SYGVKD. The CDR3 spells CAISSAGGTYEQYF. The DNA for the CDR3 is TGTGCCATCAGTTCAGCGGGAGGTACCTACGAGCAGTACTTC.